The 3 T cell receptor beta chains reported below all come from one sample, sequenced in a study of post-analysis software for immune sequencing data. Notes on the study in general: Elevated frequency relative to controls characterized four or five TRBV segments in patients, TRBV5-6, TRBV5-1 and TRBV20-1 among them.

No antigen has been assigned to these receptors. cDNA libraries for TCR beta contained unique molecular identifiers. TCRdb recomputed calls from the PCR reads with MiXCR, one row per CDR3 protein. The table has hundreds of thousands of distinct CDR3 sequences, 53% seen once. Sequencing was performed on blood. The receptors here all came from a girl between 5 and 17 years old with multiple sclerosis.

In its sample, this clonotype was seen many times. CDR3 nucleotide sequence: TGCGCCAGCAGGGGATATCAAGAGACCCAGTACTTC. Translated: CASRGYQETQYF. The V and J genes are TRBV5-1 and TRBJ2-5; no clear D gene. In germline, CDR1 is SGHRS, CDR2 YFSETQ. CDR3 length equals 12 residues. The ends were cut back, 5 bases at V and 2 bases at J, with 7 bases in the middle.

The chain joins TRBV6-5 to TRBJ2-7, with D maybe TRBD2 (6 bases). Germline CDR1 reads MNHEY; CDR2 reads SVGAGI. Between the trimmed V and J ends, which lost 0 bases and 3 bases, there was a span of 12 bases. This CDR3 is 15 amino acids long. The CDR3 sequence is CASSYSEGRIYEQYF. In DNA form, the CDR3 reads TGTGCCAGCAGTTACTCGGAGGGGCGCATCTACGAGCAGTACTTC.

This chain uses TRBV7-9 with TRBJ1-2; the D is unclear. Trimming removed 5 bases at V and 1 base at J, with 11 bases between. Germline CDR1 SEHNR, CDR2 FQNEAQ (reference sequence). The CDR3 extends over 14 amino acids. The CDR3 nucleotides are TGTGCCAGCAGCCTCTCAGAACTTAACTATGGCTACACCTTC. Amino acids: CASSLSELNYGYTF.